This T cell receptor (beta chain) stems from a study of tumor-infiltrating lymphocytes in primary liver carcinoma. Across the whole study: Sample counts of productive TCRbeta reads spanned roughly 3.65 to 7.13 million; these counts were similar across tissue types. General observations from the study: Tumor region pairs showed greater overlap than either tumor-adjacent or tumor-blood pairs did. The top-250-clone fraction was significantly higher in tumors than in blood (p = 0.039).

With a constant-region primer, TCR beta cDNA was made from 450 to 500 ng of total RNA. Modified slightly, ARM-PCR produced TCR beta libraries over three nested multiplex PCR rounds. The study ran its first two PCR rounds for around 10 cycles each, using TRBV1-TRBV30 forward primers and a C-beta reverse primer. TCRdb reprocessed the multiplex PCR reads with MiXCR, giving one entry per CDR3 protein. The sample holds 75,000 or so distinct CDR3 sequences; roughly three quarters are singletons and the top ten take about a quarter. Both RNA and DNA were isolated together from about 19-30 mg of bulk tissue that had not been sorted. As regards this clonotype: What it binds is not known. One junction end does not reproduce the germline sequence, and a read error may be involved.

The CDR3 runs 13 residues. The TCR comes from a middle-aged man with primary liver carcinoma and hepatitis B virus infection. The V gene is TRBV12-3 or TRBV12-4, the J gene TRBJ2-1; a possible D gene is TRBD1 (5 bases). Sequenced: liver tumor tissue from sampling region 4. Subset: tumor region T4, right-lateral pole. CDR3 amino acids: CASSPGPNNEHFF. The CDR3 DNA reads as TGTGCCAGCAGTCCAGGGCCTAACAATGAGCACTTCTTC.